A selection of T cell receptor beta chains follows, all from one sample in a study of neurological immune-mediated disorders. MiXCR, applied by TCRdb to the 5' RACE reads, yields one record per CDR3 protein. The sample has 72,000 or so distinct CDR3 sequences, approximately 17% seen once; the top ten hold 15%. The sequenced material came from PBMCs. These receptors originate from a woman aged 40 to 50 in good health. CDR3s include the opening cysteine and the closing phenylalanine or tryptophan. The D gene is left open where the match is weak. Not every row has a clone size; where given, it reads once, few, many or a size class.

V gene	clone size	J gene	D gene	CDR3 DNA	CDR3 protein
TRBV7-2	many	TRBJ1-5	TRBD1	TGTGCCAGCAGCCGGACAGGGGGGGGGAATCAGCCCCAGCATTTT	CASSRTGGGNQPQHF
TRBV5-5	many	TRBJ1-2	-	TGTGCCAGCAGCTTGGCCACGGGGGCTTCCTATGGCTACACCTTC	CASSLATGASYGYTF
TRBV7-2	-	TRBJ2-2	-	TGTGCCAGCAGCTTAGTCTCGGAGGTGAACACCGGGGAGCTGTTTTTT	CASSLVSEVNTGELFF
TRBV4-2	-	TRBJ2-4	-	TGTGTCAGCAGCCAAGAGGAGCTAGGCAAAAACATTCAGTACTTC	CVSSQEELGKNIQYF
TRBV5-1	-	TRBJ2-3	-	TGCGCCAGTAGCTTGGCGGCGAAGGATACGCAGTATTTT	CASSLAAKDTQYF
TRBV9	many	TRBJ1-6	-	TGTGCCAGCAGCCCCGCCGAGGATTCACCCCTCCACTTT	CASSPAEDSPLHF
TRBV3-1	-	TRBJ2-7	TRBD2	TGTGCCAGCAGCCAACCCCCCACGGTGAGCGGGAGTGACGAGCAGTACTTC	CASSQPPTVSGSDEQYF
TRBV5-1	many	TRBJ2-5	TRBD2	TGCGCCAGCAGCTTGAACACGGGGGGGCCGAAGACCCAGTACTTC	CASSLNTGGPKTQYF
TRBV27	many	TRBJ2-1	-	TGTGCCAGCAGTTCGACCTCCTACAATGAGCAGTTCTTC	CASSSTSYNEQFF
TRBV7-2	many	TRBJ2-4	-	TGTGCCAGCGCACTTCCTCCCAAAAACATTCAGTACTTC	CASALPPKNIQYF
TRBV20-1	many	TRBJ1-4	-	TGCAGTGCTAGAGATGATGAAAAACTGTTTTTT	CSARDDEKLFF
TRBV6-5	-	TRBJ1-4	-	TGTGCCAGCAGTGACCAAGGCGGGGGTGAAAAACTGTTTTTT	CASSDQGGGEKLFF
TRBV7-6	many	TRBJ2-1	TRBD2	TGTGCCAGCAGCTTAGGGGCAAAGACTAGCGGGGGGGCCAGGAATGAGCAGTTCTTC	CASSLGAKTSGGARNEQFF
TRBV5-1	many	TRBJ2-3	TRBD2	TGCGCCAGCAGCTTCAAGCGGGGGACCACAGATACGCAGTATTTT	CASSFKRGTTDTQYF
TRBV12-3/TRBV12-4	many	TRBJ1-2	-	TGTGCCAGCAGTTTAAATTTGGGGGCTGGCTACACCTTC	CASSLNLGAGYTF
TRBV11-2	many	TRBJ2-7	TRBD1	TGTGCCAGCAGCTCCGGGACAGGGGGGTACGAGCAGTACTTC	CASSSGTGGYEQYF
TRBV6-2/TRBV6-3	many	TRBJ1-4	TRBD1	TGTGCCAGCGCCGGACAGGAGGATGAAAAACTGTTTTTT	CASAGQEDEKLFF
TRBV2	-	TRBJ1-1	-	TGTGCCAGCAGGCTGTATAGCACTGAAGCTTTCTTT	CASRLYSTEAFF
TRBV7-2	few	TRBJ2-1	-	TGTGCCAGCAGCTTAACGACGGATGAGCAGTTCTTC	CASSLTTDEQFF
TRBV12-3/TRBV12-4	many	TRBJ1-1	-	TGTGCCAGCACCCAAAGGGTCGCCAACACTGAAGCTTTCTTT	CASTQRVANTEAFF
TRBV7-2	-	TRBJ1-2	-	TGTGCCAGCAGCTTAGCGCGCGCGACAGTAAAAAACTATGGCTACACCTTC	CASSLARATVKNYGYTF
TRBV12-5	-	TRBJ1-1	TRBD1	TGTGCTAGTGGGTCAAGGGGGCCCATGAACACTGAAGCTTTCTTT	CASGSRGPMNTEAFF
TRBV7-9	many	TRBJ1-1	-	TGTGCCAGCAGCTTGTTGAACACTGAAGCTTTCTTT	CASSLLNTEAFF
TRBV24-1	many	TRBJ1-1	-	TGTGCCACCAGTGATTCGAAGGGACAAGAAGCTTTCTTT	CATSDSKGQEAFF
TRBV19	few	TRBJ1-1	-	TGTGCCAGTATAAGTGGCACTGAAGCTTTCTTT	CASISGTEAFF
TRBV28	many	TRBJ1-2	-	TGTGCCAGCAATAGTGGAATGAGTATTTTTGATAAGGGCTACACCTTC	CASNSGMSIFDKGYTF
TRBV12-3/TRBV12-4	many	TRBJ1-1	-	TGTGCCAGCAGTTTCCGCAGGAACACTGAAGCTTTCTTT	CASSFRRNTEAFF
TRBV15	many	TRBJ1-1	-	TGTGCCACCAGCAGCGGGACAACGAACACTGAAGCTTTCTTT	CATSSGTTNTEAFF
TRBV19	many	TRBJ2-1	-	TGTGCCAGTGGGGGAGCCAATGAGCAGTTCTTC	CASGGANEQFF
TRBV20-1	many	TRBJ1-1	-	TGCAGTGCTAGGCCCGGGGCGGCTCTGAACACTGAAGCTTTCTTT	CSARPGAALNTEAFF
TRBV10-2	few	TRBJ2-1	TRBD1	TGCGCCAGCAGTAACGTGGACAGGGGGAGGAATGAGCAGTTCTTC	CASSNVDRGRNEQFF
TRBV5-1	many	TRBJ1-2	-	TGCGCCAGCAGCTTGTTGAACGAAAAAAACTATGGCTACACCTTC	CASSLLNEKNYGYTF
TRBV3-1	many	TRBJ2-1	TRBD2	TGTGCCAGCAGCCAAGCGGGGGGGCTCAATGAGCAGTTCTTC	CASSQAGGLNEQFF
TRBV12-3/TRBV12-4	many	TRBJ1-5	-	TGTGCCAGCACTGAAGGCAATCAGCCCCAGCATTTT	CASTEGNQPQHF
TRBV10-3	many	TRBJ2-3	-	TGTGCCAGCGGTGGGCGAGATACGCAGTATTTT	CASGGRDTQYF
TRBV5-1	many	TRBJ1-6	-	TGCGCCAGCAGCTTGGTTGGCGGGACTAATTCACCCCTCCACTTT	CASSLVGGTNSPLHF
TRBV5-1	few	TRBJ2-3	TRBD2	TGCGCCAGCAGCTTGGGATTAGCTAGCGGGTTACTGGATACGCAGTATTTT	CASSLGLASGLLDTQYF
TRBV4-3	-	TRBJ2-2	TRBD2	TGCGCCAGCAGCCAAGAACGGTCTAGCGGGAACACCGGGGAGCTGTTTTTT	CASSQERSSGNTGELFF
TRBV7-8	many	TRBJ1-2	-	TGTGCCAGCAGCTTAGGGCAGTTCTATGGCTACACCTTC	CASSLGQFYGYTF
TRBV5-1	many	TRBJ1-5	-	TGCGCCAGCAGCCAGGGACCGAACGAGCCCCAGCATTTT	CASSQGPNEPQHF
TRBV20-1	many	TRBJ2-4	-	TGCAGTGCTCGGGCCCCCGGGGGATCAGCCAAAAACATTCAGTACTTC	CSARAPGGSAKNIQYF
TRBV7-2	-	TRBJ2-2	-	TGTGCCAGCGGGTCAGGGAGTGGAACCGGGGAGCTGTTTTTT	CASGSGSGTGELFF
TRBV7-2	many	TRBJ2-3	TRBD2	TGTGCCCTCGGCAGCGGGGGGGCCGGAGATACGCAGTATTTT	CALGSGGAGDTQYF
TRBV15	many	TRBJ2-2	TRBD2	TGTGCCACCAGCATCTGGACTAGCAACACCGGGGAGCTGTTTTTT	CATSIWTSNTGELFF
TRBV6-5	many	TRBJ1-2	-	TGTGCCAGCAGATATTCAAACTATGGCTACACCTTC	CASRYSNYGYTF
TRBV12-3/TRBV12-4	many	TRBJ2-3	-	TGTGTCAGCAGAGGGGCACCCGGGGGCCCTACGATGGCCAGTGGCACAGATACGCAGTATTTT	CVSRGAPGGPTMASGTDTQYF
TRBV7-2	many	TRBJ1-2	TRBD1	TGTGCCAGCAGCTTAGCTCCGGGACAGCAATATGGCTACACCTTC	CASSLAPGQQYGYTF
TRBV5-5	many	TRBJ1-5	-	TGTGCCAGCAGCTTAACCCCCACGGGGGGCGCTTGGTCTCAGCCCCAGCATTTT	CASSLTPTGGAWSQPQHF
TRBV20-1	many	TRBJ1-1	-	TGCAGTGCTGGGAGGGACGAACAAGCTTTCTTT	CSAGRDEQAFF
TRBV6-4	many	TRBJ2-3	TRBD2	TGTGCCAGCAGTGAAGGTGCCGGCGGGGGGGCCGAAGATACGCAGTATTTT	CASSEGAGGGAEDTQYF
TRBV6-5	-	TRBJ2-2	TRBD2	TGTGCCACCGATAAACGGGGGGGGCCGGGCACCGGGGAGCTGTTTTTT	CATDKRGGPGTGELFF
TRBV6-2/TRBV6-3	many	TRBJ1-1	-	TGTGCCAGCAGTCGAGGGACAATTGGGAGCACTGAAGCTTTCTTT	CASSRGTIGSTEAFF
TRBV3-1	many	TRBJ2-2	TRBD2	TGTGCCAGCAGCCCCCCTAGCGGGGGTAGCACCGGGGAGCTGTTTTTT	CASSPPSGGSTGELFF
TRBV20-1	many	TRBJ1-5	-	TGCAGTGCCAGACGGCAGCCCCAGCATTTT	CSARRQPQHF
TRBV28	-	TRBJ2-3	TRBD2	TGTGCCAGCAGTTTAGACGGGACTAGCGGGACCGGCACAGATACGCAGTATTTT	CASSLDGTSGTGTDTQYF